The clone carrying this T cell receptor (beta chain) was counted many times. The data are from a study of T-cell reconstitution after alpha-beta-depleted transplantation in children. Unique molecular identifiers tagged the TCRbeta library. From the PCR reads, TCRdb called clonotypes with MiXCR, one entry per CDR3 protein. The data show roughly 17,000 distinct CDR3 sequences, around an eighth seen once. This clonotype originated in a boy in the first two years of life who had a stem cell transplant for Wiskott-Aldrich syndrome, so the T cells may come from the graft donor. Sequences were derived from PBMCs, mostly from graft donor cells, sampled 180 days after TCRalphabeta/CD19-depleted stem cell transplant.

CDR3 residues: CASSFSGSTDTQYF. The CDR3, as DNA: TGTGCCAGCAGCTTTAGCGGGAGCACAGATACGCAGTATTTT. The rearrangement uses TRBV5-4 and TRBJ2-3; 7 nucleotides match TRBD2. The trim removed 2 bases at V and 0 bases at J, leaving 0 bases unmatched. The V gene's germline CDR1 is SGHNT and CDR2 YYREEE (reference sequence). CDR3 size: 14 residues. Combining the CDR3 with reference TRBV5-4 and TRBJ2-3 gives the whole variable domain ETGVTQSPTHLIKTRGQQVTLRCSSQSGHNTVSWYQQALGQGPQFIFQYYREEENGRGNFPPRFSGLQFPNYSSELNVNALELDDSALYLCASSFSGSTDTQYFGPGTRLTVL.